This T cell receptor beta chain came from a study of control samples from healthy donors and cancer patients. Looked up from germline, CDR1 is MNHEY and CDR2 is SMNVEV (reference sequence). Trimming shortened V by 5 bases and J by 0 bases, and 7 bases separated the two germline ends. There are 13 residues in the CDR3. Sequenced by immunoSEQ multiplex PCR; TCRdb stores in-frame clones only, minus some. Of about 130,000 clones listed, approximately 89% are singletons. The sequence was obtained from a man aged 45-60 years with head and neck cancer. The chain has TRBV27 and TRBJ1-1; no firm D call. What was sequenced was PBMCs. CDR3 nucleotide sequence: TGTGCCAGCAGTCCGAGTCTGAACACTGAAGCTTTCTTT. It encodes CASSPSLNTEAFF.